The text below deals with one T cell receptor (beta chain). Its antigen is unknown. Produced via immunoSEQ multiplex PCR; TCRdb's table is partial and in-frame only. This table holds over a million clones, just under 99% found once. Germline CDR1 LNHNV, CDR2 YYDKDF (reference sequence). The CDR3 extends over 15 amino acids. Trimming stripped 6 bases from V and 2 bases from J, with 17 bases between. This sample was taken from a study of shared clonotypes between healthy human individuals. Overall study findings and caveats: Naive CD4 clonotypes were shared across a few donors at approximately 5.3%. Even with large depth, rarefaction showed that sorted-subset sequencing was incomplete.

This sequence was found in a man under 40 in good health. This chain joins TRBV15 and TRBJ2-7; TRBD2 might be the D (6 bases). The specimen was naive CD4+ T cells sorted from blood. Subset of the sample: CD45RA+ positively selected. The CDR3 loop reads CATSSSRLATYEQYF. CDR3 nucleotides: TGTGCCACCAGTTCCTCGCGGCTAGCGACCTACGAGCAGTACTTC.